Sequencing of this TCR beta chain was carried out in a study of preoperative IRX-2 immunotherapy in early breast cancer. The treatment is: preoperative locoregional IRX-2 cytokine immunotherapy. Patients received preoperative, locoregional IRX-2 cytokine immunotherapy in a phase Ib study. TCRdb's table, derived via immunoSEQ multiplex PCR, lists solely in-frame clones and lacks some. Of roughly 43,000 clones in the sample, about 94% were seen once. The V gene's germline CDR1 is SGHNT and CDR2 YYREEE (reference sequence). The CDR3 is 15 amino acids. V gave up 4 bases and J gave up 4 bases, with 17 bases separating them.

This clonotype originated in a human donor with breast cancer. The V call is TRBV5-4, the J call TRBJ2-5; TRBD2 might be the D (6 bases). Source: tumor tissue, taken after IRX-2 immunotherapy. This CDR3 is CASSPERAGSETQYF. The CDR3, as DNA: TGTGCCAGCAGCCCCGAGAGGGCGGGGTCAGAGACCCAGTACTTC.